The 19 T cell receptor beta chains reported below all come from one sample, sequenced in a study of metastatic and nonmetastatic thyroid tumors. With MiXCR, TCRdb reprocessed the PCR reads. Of 28,000 or so clones listed, over 15% are singletons. Patients were all untreated before their thyroid surgery. Sequenced material: blood. The receptors were sampled from a female donor with papillary thyroid cancer or a benign thyroid nodule (not recorded which). Some clones in this sample may be carry-over from other donors' samples.

This clone was recorded at least ten times. The chain combines TRBV6-1 with TRBJ1-5, with D perhaps TRBD1 (5 bases). CDR1 MNHNS and CDR2 SASEGT come from the germline V gene. The CDR3 spans 15 residues. With 2 bases removed from V and 4 bases from J, the gap between germline ends came to 12 bases. The CDR3 reads CASSENWGPNQPQHF. CDR3 DNA sequence: TGTGCCAGCAGTGAAAACTGGGGCCCGAATCAGCCCCAGCATTTT.

This clone was seen repeatedly, ten times or more. The chain combines TRBV19 with TRBJ1-3, with D perhaps matching TRBD1 (6 bases). Germline CDR1 reads LNHDA; CDR2 reads SQIVND (reference sequence). Trimming took off 10 bases at V and 0 bases at J, with 16 bases between the two ends. This CDR3 comprises 15 residues. The CDR3 bases are TGTGCCACATCCAGGGGAAAGTACTCTGGAAACACCATATATTTT. Translating gives CATSRGKYSGNTIYF.

Concerning this clone itself: Other DNA sequences from this sample encode an identical CDR3 as well. This chain joins TRBV6-1 and TRBJ2-7; D may be TRBD1 or TRBD2 (5 bases each). The CDR3 runs 17 residues. Germline lookup yields CDR1 MNHNS and CDR2 SASEGT. With 5 bases removed from V and 2 bases from J, the gap between germline ends came to 22 bases. Here the CDR3 reads CASSRKAGGSGPYEQYF. DNA of the CDR3: TGTGCCAGCAGTCGGAAGGCTGGGGGTTCAGGTCCCTACGAGCAGTACTTC.

This rearrangement joins TRBV20-1 to TRBJ2-3; D is perhaps TRBD2 (5 bases). V was cut by 1 base and J by 6 bases, with 14 bases left in between. CDR1 is DFQATT and CDR2 is SNEGSKA in the germline V gene (reference sequence). There are 14 residues in the CDR3. CDR3 nucleotides: TGCAGTGCTAGAGTCCGGGGTGGGTTGGATACGCAGTATTTT. Encoded protein: CSARVRGGLDTQYF.

This clone was counted at least ten times. The chain links TRBV6-1 to TRBJ2-3, with TRBD2 matching 9 bases. V was clipped by 5 bases and J by 5 bases; unmatched bases: 8. This CDR3 has 15 residues. Germline V lookup: CDR1 MNHNS, CDR2 SASEGT. The CDR3 protein is CASSLIAGVGDTQYF. DNA for the CDR3: TGTGCCAGCAGTCTGATAGCGGGAGTAGGAGATACGCAGTATTTT.

This clone appeared many times. The chain recombines TRBV12-3 or TRBV12-4 with TRBJ1-5; D not certain. V was trimmed by 5 bases and J by 3 bases, leaving 2 bases between them. CDR3 length: 11 residues. DNA of the CDR3: TGTGCCAGCAGTAACAATCAGCCCCAGCATTTT. Amino acid sequence: CASSNNQPQHF.

This clone was detected a few times. The chain is built from TRBV28 and TRBJ2-7; 8 nucleotides line up with TRBD2. Unmatched junction bases numbered 10, after V lost 6 bases and J lost 6 bases. CDR3 length: 14 amino acids. Germline CDR1 is MDHEN and CDR2 is SYDVKM. CDR3 loop: CASRSGTRFLEQYF. The CDR3 DNA is TGTGCCAGCAGGTCCGGGACTAGGTTCCTCGAGCAGTACTTC.

This clone is judged medium-sized (0.01 to 0.1%). The CDR3 nucleotides read TGTGCCAGCAGTCGGAGACAGGGGAAGGCCTACGAGCAGTACTTC. Its protein is CASSRRQGKAYEQYF. The chain employs TRBV11-2 and TRBJ2-7; 8 bases fit TRBD1. This CDR3 contains 15 residues. Losses at the gene ends were 6 bases for V and 2 bases for J; bases not matched to a gene: 9. Germline V lookup: CDR1 SGHAT, CDR2 FQNNGV. Full variable domain (remainder filled in from reference TRBV11-2 and TRBJ2-7): EAGVAQSPRYKIIEKRQSVAFWCNPISGHATLYWYQQILGQGPKLLIQFQNNGVVDDSQLPKDRFSAERLKGVDSTLKIQPAKLEDSAVYLCASSRRQGKAYEQYFGPGTRLTVT.

In its sample, this clone was seen many times. The CDR3 here is CASSPSGGQGAQNTEAFF. The DNA for the CDR3 is TGTGCCAGCAGCCCGTCGGGAGGACAGGGGGCCCAGAACACTGAAGCTTTCTTT. This chain uses TRBV5-6 with TRBJ1-1, with 11 bases aligning to TRBD1. After removal of 4 bases from V and 1 base from J, the junction contained 12 bases not matched to a gene. Germline CDR1 and CDR2: SGHDT and YYEEEE. The CDR3 loop spans 18 amino acids.

This clone showed up just a few times. This chain connects TRBV7-2 to TRBJ2-3; no firm D call. CDR3 length: 11 residues. Per the germline V gene, CDR1 is SGHTA and CDR2 is FQGNSA. The V end was cut by 2 bases, the J end by 11 bases, with 8 bases between. The DNA for the CDR3 is TGTGCCAGCAGCTTACGCGTCATGCAGTATTTT. It codes for CASSLRVMQYF.

This clone ranks as medium-sized. V is TRBV11-1 and J is TRBJ2-6; D unresolved. Germline assignment: CDR1 SGHAT and CDR2 FQDESV (reference sequence). This CDR3 is built from 15 residues. V was clipped by 3 bases and J by 1 base, with 7 bases between them. The DNA for the CDR3 is TGTGCCAGCAGCTTCGACGGGTCTGGGGCCAACGTCCTGACTTTC. Translated, it gives CASSFDGSGANVLTF.

This clone has a count of ten or more. This chain joins TRBV4-1 and TRBJ2-3; 8 positions match TRBD1. This CDR3 spans 15 amino acids. Germline V CDR1 and CDR2: MGHRA, YSYEKL. The trim removed 5 bases at V and 6 bases at J, leaving 10 bases unmatched. DNA for the CDR3: TGCGCCAGCAGCGACAGGGGTAGAAGTACGGATACGCAGTATTTT. Translating it yields CASSDRGRSTDTQYF.

This clone has a count of ten or more. This rearrangement joins TRBV25-1 to TRBJ2-1, with D maybe TRBD1 (5 bases). This CDR3 spans 14 amino acids. V was trimmed by 1 base and J by 8 bases, leaving 12 bases between them. Germline V CDR1 and CDR2: MGHDK, SYGVNS. CDR3 in amino acids: CASSEWGSGDEQFF. CDR3 sequence (DNA): TGTGCCAGCAGTGAATGGGGCTCTGGCGATGAGCAGTTCTTC.

The V and J genes are TRBV20-1 and TRBJ2-5, with D perhaps being TRBD1 or TRBD2 (5 bases each). CDR1 and CDR2 from the germline V gene are DFQATT and SNEGSKA (reference sequence). CDR3 length: 15 residues. Trimming removed 5 bases from V and 4 bases from J, with 20 bases in between. CDR3 coding DNA: TGCAGTGCTTCTCCCCTGGGCAGGGCGGGAGAGACCCAGTACTTC. This gives the protein CSASPLGRAGETQYF.

This clone has just a few counts. One junction end disagrees with the germline gene, perhaps due to a read error. This chain connects TRBV4-2 to TRBJ1-1; no firm D call. Germline V CDR1 and CDR2: LGHNA, YNFKEQ. This CDR3 has 14 amino acids. As DNA, the CDR3 is TGTGCCATCAGCTATACAGTGGAGAACACTGAAGCTTTCTTT. Translating it yields CAISYTVENTEAFF.

Turning to this clone: Relative to the germline gene, one junction end is altered; a read error may explain this. The chain carries TRBV30 and TRBJ2-3, with a weak D call TRBD2 (6 bases). This CDR3 is 15 amino acids long. Germline assignment: CDR1 GTSNPN and CDR2 SVGIG (reference sequence). In DNA, the CDR3 is TGCGCCTGGAGACCCCAGGGAGGTGTGACAGATACGCAGTATTTT. This sequence encodes CAWRPQGGVTDTQYF.

This clone was found a few times. The V and J genes are TRBV6-1 and TRBJ1-2; maybe TRBD1 (5 bases). CDR3 size: 13 residues. V shed 10 bases and J shed 4 bases, with 16 bases lying between them. CDR1 and CDR2 from the germline V gene are MNHNS and SASEGT. The CDR3 reads CATTLDRGYGYTF. CDR3 DNA sequence: TGTGCCACTACCCTCGACAGAGGCTATGGCTACACCTTC.

A word on this clone: The junction departs from the called germline gene at one end, perhaps through a read error. The CDR3 spells CASSVAGSGSNVLTF. Written as DNA, the CDR3 is TGTGCCAGCAGCGTGGCGGGCTCTGGGTCCAACGTCCTGACTTTC. The V gene is TRBV2, the J gene TRBJ2-6; tentatively, D is TRBD2 (5 bases). CDR3 length equals 15 residues. Germline CDR1 SNHLY, CDR2 FYNNEI.

Many counts were recorded for this clone. The sample contains more than one DNA sequence encoding this CDR3. The V gene is TRBV29-1, the J gene TRBJ2-3; the D is unclear. This CDR3 comprises 12 residues. The V gene's germline CDR1 is SQVTM and CDR2 ANQGSEA. V was shortened by 0 bases and J by 2 bases, with 3 bases between the two germline ends. The CDR3 loop is CSVEDHTDTQYF. As DNA, the CDR3 is TGCAGCGTTGAAGACCACACAGATACGCAGTATTTT.